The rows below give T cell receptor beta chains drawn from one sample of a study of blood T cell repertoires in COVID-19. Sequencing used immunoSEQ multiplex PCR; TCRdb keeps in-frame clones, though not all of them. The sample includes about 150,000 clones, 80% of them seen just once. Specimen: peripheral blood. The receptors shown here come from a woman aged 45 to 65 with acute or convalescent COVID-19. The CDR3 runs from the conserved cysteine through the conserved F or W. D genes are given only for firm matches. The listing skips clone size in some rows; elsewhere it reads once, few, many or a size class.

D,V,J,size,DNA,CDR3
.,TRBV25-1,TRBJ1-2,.,TGTGCCAGCAGGGGGCGCGAGGGCTACACCTTC,CASRGREGYTF
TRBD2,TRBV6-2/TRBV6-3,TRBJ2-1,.,TGTGCCAGCAGTTCCCTACGCGGGGGGGCGGATGAGCAGTTCTTC,CASSSLRGGADEQFF
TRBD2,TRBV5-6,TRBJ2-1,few,TGTGCCAGCAGCTCCACTCTAGCGGGGGGGCCGGTTGGGAATGAGCAGTTCTTC,CASSSTLAGGPVGNEQFF
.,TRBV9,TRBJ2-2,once,TGTGCCAGCAGCGTCGGGGTTCGGCCCCCCGGGGAGCTGTTTTTT,CASSVGVRPPGELFF
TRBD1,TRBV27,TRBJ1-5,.,TGTGCCAGCAGTAAAGGGACAGGGGGCAATCAGCCCCAGCATTTT,CASSKGTGGNQPQHF
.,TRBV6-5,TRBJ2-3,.,TGTGCCAGCAGTTATTATGATACGCAGTATTTT,CASSYYDTQYF
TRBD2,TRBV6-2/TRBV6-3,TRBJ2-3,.,TGTGCCAGCAGTTACTCTGGCGGGGGGTTTGGGATCACAGATACGCAGTATTTT,CASSYSGGGFGITDTQYF
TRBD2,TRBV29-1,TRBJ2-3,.,TGCAGCGTCGAGCGGGGGGGCACAGATACGCAGTATTTT,CSVERGGTDTQYF
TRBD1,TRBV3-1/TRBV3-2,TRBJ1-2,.,TGTGCCAGCAGCCACGCGGGGACAGGGATAGACTTC,CASSHAGTGIDF
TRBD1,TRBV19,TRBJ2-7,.,TGTGCCAGTAGTATGTCTACAGGGGGACCGCTCGAGCAGTACTTC,CASSMSTGGPLEQYF
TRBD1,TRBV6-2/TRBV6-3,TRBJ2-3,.,TGTGCCAGCAGTCTTCCACAGGGGGCTCTCACAGATACGCAGTATTTT,CASSLPQGALTDTQYF
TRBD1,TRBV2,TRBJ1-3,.,TGTGCCGGTTGGACAGGCCTCTCTGGAAACACCATATATTTT,CAGWTGLSGNTIYF
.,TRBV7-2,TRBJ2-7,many,TGTGCCAGCAGCCCCCAGGACTCCTACGAGCAGTACTTC,CASSPQDSYEQYF
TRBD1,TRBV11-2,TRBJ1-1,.,TGTGCCAGCAGCGACCGGGCAGGGGGCTTACACACTGAAGCTTTCTTT,CASSDRAGGLHTEAFF
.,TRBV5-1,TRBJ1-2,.,TGCGCCAGCAGCTCCCCGTGGGCGACGGAATTCTATGGCTACACCTTC,CASSSPWATEFYGYTF
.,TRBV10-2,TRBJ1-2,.,TGCGCCAGCAGCAAAATAAGGGACAACAACTATGGCTACACCTTC,CASSKIRDNNYGYTF
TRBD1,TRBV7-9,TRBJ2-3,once,TGTGCCAGCAGCGCCGCCAACGACAGGGTTATGGCATATACGCAGTATTTT,CASSAANDRVMAYTQYF
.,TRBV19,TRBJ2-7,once,TGTGCCAGTAGCAGGGACATCTCCTACGAGCAGTACTTC,CASSRDISYEQYF